Listed here are 9 T cell receptor beta chains from one sample, sequenced in a study of cytomegalovirus exposure and HLA in healthy donors. Using immunoSEQ multiplex PCR, the repertoire was profiled, and TCRdb retains in-frame clones only, with some absent. This sample carries a few hundred thousand clones, about 86% of them seen once, and the ten largest clones take roughly 1%. Material for sequencing was PBMCs. Source of these receptors: a woman aged 18-35 years in good health and CMV-seronegative.

V and J are TRBV28 and TRBJ1-4; tentative D call: TRBD1 (5 bases). This CDR3 contains 13 residues. The germline gives CDR1 MDHEN, CDR2 SYDVKM. The V end was cut by 7 bases, the J end by 5 bases, with 11 bases between. In DNA, the CDR3 is TGTGCCAGCACCTGGGGCCCGAATGAAAAACTGTTTTTT. It specifies CASTWGPNEKLFF.

This clone was found once. The gene calls are TRBV9 and TRBJ2-7; TRBD2 matches 10 bases. Germline loops: CDR1 SGDLS, CDR2 YYNGEE. The J segment lost 3 bases and the V segment lost 4 bases, leaving 7 bases of the junction unmatched. CDR3 length: 15 amino acids. This chain's CDR3 is CASSSPAGGIYEQYF. The CDR3, as DNA: TGTGCCAGCAGCTCCCCAGCGGGAGGGATCTACGAGCAGTACTTC.

This chain uses TRBV11-3 with TRBJ2-7; 7 nucleotides align to TRBD2. V gave up 5 bases and J gave up 0 bases; unmatched junction bases: 10. CDR1 is SGHNT and CDR2 is YENEEA in the germline V gene. There are 16 residues in the CDR3. CDR3 loop: CASSLESGGGSYEQYF. The CDR3 coding sequence is TGTGCCAGCAGCCTTGAATCTGGCGGGGGCTCCTACGAGCAGTACTTC.

V usage is TRBV4-1 and J usage is TRBJ2-1; 10 nucleotides agree with TRBD2. The length of the CDR3 is 16 residues. Germline trimming cut 3 bases from V and 10 bases from J; bases unmatched to any gene: 12. The germline V gene has CDR1 MGHRA and CDR2 YSYEKL. CDR3: CASSQASGGARIEQFF. CDR3 nucleotide sequence: TGCGCCAGCAGCCAGGCCAGCGGGGGGGCCCGGATCGAGCAGTTCTTC.

This chain connects TRBV29-1 to TRBJ2-1, with 8 bases fitting TRBD1. Trimming at V came to 2 bases and at J to 2 bases, leaving 8 bases not matched to a gene. There are 16 residues in the CDR3. Per germline, CDR1 SQVTM and CDR2 ANQGSEA. DNA of the CDR3: TGCAGCGTTGAAAACCGGGACAGGCCCGCCTACAATGAGCAGTTCTTC. Amino acid sequence: CSVENRDRPAYNEQFF.

CDR3 loop: CASREMSFGTEAFF. CDR3 bases: TGTGCCAGCAGGGAAATGTCCTTCGGGACTGAAGCTTTCTTT. V usage is TRBV28 and J usage is TRBJ1-1; unclear D gene. This CDR3 has 14 residues. Germline CDR1 is MDHEN and CDR2 is SYDVKM. Trimming left V 6 bases short and J 5 bases short, with 16 bases between.

This chain links TRBV7-9 with TRBJ1-4; tentatively, D is TRBD1 (5 bases). In germline, CDR1 is SEHNR, CDR2 FQNEAQ (reference sequence). The CDR3 covers 15 residues. Deletions cut 5 bases from V and 4 bases from J, with 14 bases between. The CDR3 loop reads CASSIATANNEKLFF. The CDR3 bases are TGTGCCAGCAGCATCGCGACAGCCAATAATGAAAAACTGTTTTTT.

The chain joins TRBV6-1 to TRBJ2-1, with D uncertain. The germline V and J ends were trimmed by 2 bases and 0 bases, with 8 bases remaining between them. The germline V gene has CDR1 MNHNS and CDR2 SASEGT. This CDR3 comprises 15 residues. CDR3 residues: CASSEQVSSYNEQFF. The CDR3 DNA reads as TGTGCCAGCAGTGAACAGGTCTCCTCCTACAATGAGCAGTTCTTC.

J is TRBJ1-5 and V is TRBV7-2, with 8 bases aligning to TRBD1. The CDR3 contains 16 residues. The V segment lost 5 bases and the J segment 0 bases; nucleotides outside the gene matches: 6. Germline loops: CDR1 SGHTA, CDR2 FQGNSA. In DNA, the CDR3 is TGTGCCAGCAGCCCAGGGCAGGGGGCTAGCAATCAGCCCCAGCATTTT. It translates to CASSPGQGASNQPQHF.